The T cell receptor beta chain described here comes from a study of patients and donors after allogeneic stem cell transplantation. The germline V gene has CDR1 LGHNA and CDR2 YSLEER. Trimming shortened V by 0 bases and J by 2 bases, and 8 bases separated the two germline ends. The CDR3 has 14 residues. Via MiXCR, TCRdb re-called the RT-PCR reads, giving one row per CDR3 protein. The table lists roughly 180,000 distinct CDR3 sequences, 41% of them singletons. The sequence was obtained from a human donor who was either an allogeneic HSCT recipient or a stem cell or donor lymphocyte infusion donor (not recorded which). It is not recorded whose cells these are; they may come from a transplant donor. Sample: blood, either unsorted or a sorted T cell fraction (not recorded which). The V call is TRBV4-3, the J call TRBJ2-7; a weak D match, TRBD1 (5 bases). Written as DNA, the CDR3 is TGCGCCAGCAGCCAAGATCAGGGAACCTACGAGCAGTACTTC. Encoded protein: CASSQDQGTYEQYF.